Presented here are 22 T cell receptor beta chains from one specimen sequenced in a study of PD-L1 blockade in urothelial cancer. Measured with immunoSEQ multiplex PCR; TCRdb has only the in-frame clones, and not every one. This table has about 41,000 clones, around 84% appearing once. Time point indicated: peripheral blood 6 weeks after treatment start. This sample comprised PBMCs, obtained around atezolizumab (anti-PD-L1) treatment. These TCRs come from a man between 65 and 85 years old with urothelial cancer.

Only one count was recorded for this clone. This rearrangement joins TRBV4-2 to TRBJ2-3; D perhaps matches TRBD1 (5 bases). The V gene's germline CDR1 is LGHNA and CDR2 YNFKEQ. The CDR3 is 14 residues long. Between the trimmed V and J ends, which lost 8 bases and 2 bases, there was a span of 14 bases. CDR3 amino acids: CASSAGQYTDTQYF. Here the CDR3 DNA reads TGTGCCAGCTCGGCAGGGCAGTACACAGATACGCAGTATTTT.

The rearrangement uses TRBV15 and TRBJ1-2; no clear D gene. V gave up 0 bases and J gave up 4 bases, with 3 bases separating them. The germline gives CDR1 LNHNV, CDR2 YYDKDF (reference sequence). The CDR3 totals 12 residues. This chain's CDR3 is CATSRDSYGYTF. In nucleotides, the CDR3 is TGTGCCACCAGCAGAGATAGCTATGGCTACACCTTC.

The genes are TRBV4-2 and TRBJ1-1; 8 bases fit TRBD1. The germline V gene has CDR1 LGHNA and CDR2 YNFKEQ. The CDR3 extends over 15 amino acids. After removal of 2 bases from V and 6 bases from J, the junction contained 8 bases not matched to a gene. This chain's CDR3 is CASSQRTGQGSEAFF. The CDR3 DNA reads TGTGCCAGCAGCCAACGGACAGGGCAGGGGTCTGAAGCTTTCTTT.

The gene calls are TRBV28 and TRBJ2-7, with 7 bases identical to TRBD2. The CDR3 loop spans 15 amino acids. Trimming took 7 bases from V and 4 from J; bases not matched to a gene: 13. In germline, CDR1 is MDHEN, CDR2 SYDVKM. The CDR3 loop is CASNGPVVGGYEQYF. For the CDR3, the DNA is TGTGCCAGCAACGGGCCCGTCGTGGGGGGGTACGAGCAGTACTTC.

In this sample, this clone turned up once. The chain joins TRBV9 to TRBJ2-1; TRBD1 is a possible D gene (7 bases). CDR1 SGDLS and CDR2 YYNGEE come from the germline V gene. The CDR3 spans 17 residues. Trimming left V 4 bases short and J 6 bases short, with 23 bases between. The CDR3 here is CASSHRQGASVGNEQFF. Here the CDR3 DNA reads TGTGCCAGCAGCCATCGACAGGGCGCTAGCGTAGGCAATGAGCAGTTCTTC.

This sequence joins TRBV27 and TRBJ1-2; 7 nucleotides align to TRBD1. This CDR3 contains 16 residues. The V and J ends lost 5 bases and 2 bases, in that order; junction bases with no gene match: 11. CDR1 is MNHEY, CDR2 SMNVEV, per germline (reference sequence). CDR3 region: CASSNRQGPTNYGYTF. DNA for the CDR3: TGTGCCAGCAGTAACCGACAGGGCCCTACAAACTATGGCTACACCTTC.

The V and J genes are TRBV7-9 and TRBJ2-7; TRBD1 is a possible D gene (6 bases). This CDR3 comprises 11 residues. Trimming removed 5 bases at V and 4 bases at J, with 6 bases between. The V gene's germline CDR1 is SEHNR and CDR2 FQNEAQ (reference sequence). CDR3 bases: TGTGCCAGCAGCGGGACATACGAGCAGTACTTC. Translated: CASSGTYEQYF. The variable domain in full, with the rest retrieved from reference TRBV7-9 and TRBJ2-7, is DTGVSQNPRHKITKRGQNVTFRCDPISEHNRLYWYRQTLGQGPEFLTYFQNEAQLEKSRLLSDRFSAERPKGSFSTLEIQRTEQGDSAMYLCASSGTYEQYFGPGTRLTVT.

The rearrangement joins TRBV28 to TRBJ2-5; D perhaps matches TRBD2 (7 bases). The CDR3 is 16 amino acids. Trimming removed 4 bases from V and 5 bases from J, with 20 bases in between. From germline, CDR1 is MDHEN and CDR2 SYDVKM. The CDR3 bases are TGTGCCAGCAGTTCGATAGGGGGGGGTGTCGAGGAGACCCAGTACTTC. It yields the protein CASSSIGGGVEETQYF.

The chain carries TRBV7-8 and TRBJ2-2, with 7 bases aligning to TRBD2. The germline gives CDR1 SGHVS, CDR2 FQNEAQ. CDR3 length: 14 amino acids. The V segment lost 1 base and the J segment 5 bases; nucleotides outside the gene matches: 1. CDR3 loop: CASSLGGRTGELFF. CDR3 sequence (DNA): TGTGCCAGCAGCTTAGGCGGGAGAACCGGGGAGCTGTTTTTT.

A few counts support this clone. V is TRBV2 and J is TRBJ2-1, with 9 nucleotides matching TRBD2. V lost 4 bases, J lost 6 bases, and 7 bases stayed unmatched. The CDR3 extends over 15 amino acids. Germline loops: CDR1 SNHLY, CDR2 FYNNEI. CDR3 bases: TGTGCCAGCAGTGTAATAAGCGGGAGGAGCAATGAGCAGTTCTTC. This codes for CASSVISGRSNEQFF.

V is TRBV7-9 and J is TRBJ1-1, with 8 bases fitting TRBD1. CDR1 and CDR2 (germline): SEHNR, FQNEAQ (reference sequence). This CDR3 has 14 amino acids. With 5 bases clipped from V and 1 base from J, the junction kept 3 bases outside the gene matches. The CDR3 is CASSRGTGNTEAFF. The CDR3 DNA is TGTGCCAGCAGCCGGGGGACAGGGAACACTGAAGCTTTCTTT.

The chain links TRBV5-4 to TRBJ2-2; 8 bases map to TRBD1. With 5 bases clipped from V and 5 bases from J, the junction kept 8 bases outside the gene matches. This CDR3 contains 15 residues. Germline assignment: CDR1 SGHNT and CDR2 YYREEE (reference sequence). The CDR3 DNA follows: TGTGCCAGCAGTTCACCACAGGGGGGAACCGGGGAGCTGTTTTTT. This encodes CASSSPQGGTGELFF.

This clone was counted only a few times. The chain has TRBV11-2 and TRBJ2-3; 12 nucleotides agree with TRBD2. Trimming at V came to 1 base and at J to 0 bases, leaving 2 bases not matched to a gene. This CDR3 spans 17 amino acids. Looked up from germline, CDR1 is SGHAT and CDR2 is FQNNGV. Written as DNA, the CDR3 is TGTGCCAGCAGCTTAGGACTAGCGGGAGACAGCACAGATACGCAGTATTTT. Its protein is CASSLGLAGDSTDTQYF.

The genes are TRBV27 and TRBJ2-7; 10 bases agree with TRBD1. V trimming: 4 bases; J trimming: 4 bases; junction bases outside the gene matches: 7. CDR3 length: 15 amino acids. Germline CDR1 MNHEY, CDR2 SMNVEV (reference sequence). This CDR3 is CASSSTGQGMYEQYF. CDR3 nucleotide sequence: TGTGCCAGCAGTTCCACGGGACAGGGGATGTACGAGCAGTACTTC.

V is TRBV7-9 and J is TRBJ2-7, with D perhaps matching TRBD2 (6 bases). This CDR3 is 14 amino acids long. Germline V lookup: CDR1 SEHNR, CDR2 FQNEAQ (reference sequence). V was shortened by 3 bases and J by 4 bases, with 13 bases between the two germline ends. The CDR3 DNA sequence: TGTGCCAGCAGCTTCGGGACTCACCCTTACGAGCAGTACTTC. Its translation is CASSFGTHPYEQYF.

The chain is built from TRBV4-2 and TRBJ1-2, with D possibly being TRBD1 (6 bases). CDR3 size: 16 residues. The germline V gene has CDR1 LGHNA and CDR2 YNFKEQ. With 0 bases removed from V and 2 bases from J, the gap between germline ends came to 13 bases. In DNA form, the CDR3 reads TGTGCCAGCAGCCAAGATGGCGGACAGCGCAACTATGGCTACACCTTC. Translation: CASSQDGGQRNYGYTF.

This chain links TRBV7-9 with TRBJ1-1; 7 bases line up with TRBD1. Germline lookup yields CDR1 SEHNR and CDR2 FQNEAQ (reference sequence). Trimming removed 5 bases from V and 1 base from J; junction bases left unmatched: 4. This CDR3 region has 14 residues. The CDR3 DNA sequence: TGTGCCAGCAGCCGCAGGGGGGAGAACACTGAAGCTTTCTTT. Translated, it gives CASSRRGENTEAFF.

The chain carries TRBV2 and TRBJ1-1; D not resolved. This CDR3 comprises 13 residues. Trimming cost V 8 bases and J 0 bases, with 10 bases left between them. CDR1 and CDR2 (germline): SNHLY, FYNNEI. The CDR3 region is CASRNHMNTEAFF. The CDR3 nucleotides read TGTGCCAGCCGAAATCACATGAACACTGAAGCTTTCTTT.

This clone was observed once. The rearrangement joins TRBV18 to TRBJ1-3; D may be TRBD1 (5 bases). The CDR3 runs to 13 residues. Trimming cost V 2 bases and J 8 bases, with 10 bases left between them. Germline V gives CDR1 KGHSH, CDR2 LQKENI. The CDR3 DNA reads TGTGCCAGCTCACCAGAAACGGGGGACACCATATATTTT. It is translated as CASSPETGDTIYF.

The chain is built from TRBV30 and TRBJ1-4; 7 bases are shared with TRBD1. This CDR3 region has 14 residues. Germline CDR1 GTSNPN, CDR2 SVGIG (reference sequence). J lost 5 bases, V lost 6 bases, and 9 bases had no gene match. CDR3 region: CACLEDRRNEKLFF. The CDR3 DNA reads as TGTGCCTGTCTAGAGGACAGGAGGAATGAAAAACTGTTTTTT.

CDR3 sequence (DNA): TGTGCCTGGAGTCCACCCCGGACTAGCGACTCCTACGAGCAGTACTTC. Amino acid sequence: CAWSPPRTSDSYEQYF. The chain is built from TRBV30 and TRBJ2-7; 9 bases agree with TRBD2. Germline V lookup: CDR1 GTSNPN, CDR2 SVGIG (reference sequence). The CDR3 loop spans 16 amino acids. J lost 0 bases, V lost 2 bases, and 8 bases had no gene match.

V gene TRBV6-5 combines with J gene TRBJ2-1; 9 bases agree with TRBD2. The CDR3 extends over 13 amino acids. V lost 9 bases and J lost 5; bases outside the gene matches: 5. CDR1 is MNHEY, CDR2 SVGAGI, per germline. CDR3 protein: CASRAGGNNEQFF. The CDR3 DNA is TGTGCCAGTCGGGCGGGAGGGAACAATGAGCAGTTCTTC.